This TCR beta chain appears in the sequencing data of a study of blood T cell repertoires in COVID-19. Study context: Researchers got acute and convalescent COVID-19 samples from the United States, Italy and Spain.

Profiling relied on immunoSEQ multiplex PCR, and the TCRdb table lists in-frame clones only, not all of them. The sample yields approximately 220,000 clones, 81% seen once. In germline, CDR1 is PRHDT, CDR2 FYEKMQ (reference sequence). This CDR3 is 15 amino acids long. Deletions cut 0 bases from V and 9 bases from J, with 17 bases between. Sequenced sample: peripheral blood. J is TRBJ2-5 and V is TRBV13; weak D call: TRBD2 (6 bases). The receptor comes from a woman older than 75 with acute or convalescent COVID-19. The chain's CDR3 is CASSLGLREMRPQYF. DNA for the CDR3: TGTGCCAGCAGCTTAGGCCTTCGGGAGATGAGACCCCAGTACTTC.